This T cell receptor beta chain was sequenced in a study of shared clonotypes between healthy human individuals. Only CD45RO-negative cells positively selected for CCR7 counted as naive CD8 cells, so terminally differentiated effector memory CD45RA+ cells were excluded. The donors were adults (healthy and HIV-negative) with no recent acute infections or vaccinations. The protocol was immunoSEQ multiplex PCR, while the TCRdb copy is restricted to in-frame clones and leaves out a portion. The data contain 2 million or so clones, over 85% of them singletons. Turning to this clone: Distinct nucleotide sequences in the sample also encode this CDR3.

The specimen was naive CD8+ T cells sorted from blood. The source is a young man in good health.

CDR3 DNA: TGCGCCAGCAGCTTGGCGCAGGGGGTCTCCTACGAGCAGTACTTC. The encoded protein is CASSLAQGVSYEQYF. The rearrangement links TRBV5-1 to TRBJ2-7, with 7 bases lining up with TRBD1. There are 15 residues in the CDR3. With 0 bases clipped from V and 0 bases from J, the junction kept 3 bases outside the gene matches. Germline values: CDR1 SGHRS, CDR2 YFSETQ.